These 9 T cell receptor beta chains came from one sample sequenced in a study of blood T cell repertoires in COVID-19. Repertoires were generated with immunoSEQ multiplex PCR, while TCRdb's copy carries only in-frame clones and drops some. The data hold 410,000 or so clones, with 89% observed a single time. The sample consisted of peripheral blood. The receptor source for this set is a woman in her thirties or forties with COVID-19, enrolled during active disease.

This rearrangement joins TRBV9 to TRBJ1-5, with D perhaps TRBD1 (5 bases). The CDR3 has 15 amino acids. V was pared by 2 bases and J by 7 bases, with 16 bases between. Germline V gives CDR1 SGDLS, CDR2 YYNGEE. CDR3 sequence: CASSVAGEGGQPQHF. The CDR3 nucleotides are TGTGCCAGCAGCGTCGCGGGGGAGGGTGGGCAGCCCCAGCATTTT.

V and J are TRBV7-2 and TRBJ2-1, with 9 nucleotides matching TRBD2. Trimming cost V 4 bases and J 8 bases; bases outside gene matches: 6. Germline V gene data show CDR1 as SGHTA and CDR2 as FQGNSA. The CDR3 has 14 residues. The CDR3 protein is CASSSGLAVDEQFF. In DNA form, the CDR3 reads TGTGCCAGCAGCTCGGGACTAGCCGTGGATGAGCAGTTCTTC.

This rearrangement joins TRBV4-3 to TRBJ1-5, with 7 positions matching TRBD1. The junction had 9 bases not matched to a gene; V was cut back by 4 bases and J by 9 bases. The CDR3 length is 14 residues. Germline loops: CDR1 LGHNA, CDR2 YSLEER. The CDR3 loop is CASSPRQGYRPQHF. The CDR3 DNA is TGCGCCAGCAGCCCAAGACAGGGTTATAGGCCCCAGCATTTT.

The rearrangement uses TRBV15 and TRBJ1-6; D call uncertain. In germline, CDR1 is LNHNV, CDR2 YYDKDF (reference sequence). This CDR3 has 15 amino acids. With 3 bases removed from V and 8 bases from J, the gap between germline ends came to 14 bases. DNA of the CDR3: TGTGCCACCAGCAGGGAGGGTAACTCTTATTCACCCCTCCACTTT. Protein sequence: CATSREGNSYSPLHF.

The CDR3 nucleotides read TGTGCCAGCACATCTCCCCTAGGCCTCAGTCAGCCCCAGCATTTT. This translates into CASTSPLGLSQPQHF. The chain uses TRBV28 and TRBJ1-5; D is undetermined. V gave up 7 bases and J gave up 6 bases, with 19 bases separating them. Germline lookup yields CDR1 MDHEN and CDR2 SYDVKM. The CDR3 consists of 15 residues. Full variable domain (missing parts from reference TRBV28 and TRBJ1-5): DVKVTQSSRYLVKRTGEKVFLECVQDMDHENMFWYRQDPGLGLRLIYFSYDVKMKEKGDIPEGYSVSREKKERFSLILESASTNQTSMYLCASTSPLGLSQPQHFGDGTRLSIL.

V is TRBV28 and J is TRBJ2-5; no reliable D call. CDR3 length equals 15 residues. V lost 6 bases, J lost 2 bases, and 16 bases lay in between. Germline values: CDR1 MDHEN, CDR2 SYDVKM. The CDR3 nucleotides are TGTGCCAGCAGCTCCTCGCGATGGAGACAAGAGACCCAGTACTTC. Encoded protein: CASSSSRWRQETQYF.

The V and J genes are TRBV6-4 and TRBJ2-3; D gene uncertain. Germline CDR1 is MRHNA and CDR2 is SNTAGT. V was trimmed by 1 base and J by 3 bases, leaving 5 bases between them. The CDR3 is 13 amino acids. The CDR3 nucleotides read TGTGCCAGCAGTGACTATGCGACAGATACGCAGTATTTT. The encoded protein is CASSDYATDTQYF.

The V gene is TRBV5-1, the J gene TRBJ1-1; a weak D match, TRBD1 (5 bases). Trimming removed 0 bases from V and 4 bases from J, with 13 bases in between. The CDR3 is 15 residues long. Germline V CDR1 and CDR2: SGHRS, YFSETQ. In DNA, the CDR3 is TGCGCCAGCAGCTTGGTACAGGCAAGGGGCACTGAAGCTTTCTTT. Residues: CASSLVQARGTEAFF.

This chain uses TRBV6-1 with TRBJ1-5; no reliable D call. V lost 3 bases to trimming and J lost 8 bases, with 11 bases between them. Germline V lookup: CDR1 MNHNS, CDR2 SASEGT. This CDR3 has 13 residues. The CDR3 bases are TGTGCCAGCAGTGATCCTGCCGGAGAGCCCCAGCATTTT. The encoded protein is CASSDPAGEPQHF.